The entry that follows covers one T cell receptor (beta chain) sequence. The source of the sample is a study of human T cells and chemical hapten exposure. Unique molecular identifiers were attached to individual cDNA molecules within the library. TCRdb reanalysed the 5' RACE reads using MiXCR and keeps one entry per CDR3 protein. The table shows 81,000 or so distinct CDR3 sequences, with 6.5% to 8.5% occurring only once. Total RNA extraction was carried out from unfractionated whole blood. CDR3 length: 18 amino acids. V lost 4 bases to trimming and J lost 3 bases; unmatched junction nucleotides: 10. Germline V lookup: CDR1 SGHNT, CDR2 YYREEE (reference sequence).

This TCR derives from a male donor in good health. The chain couples TRBV5-4 to TRBJ1-4; 12 bases align to TRBD1. The CDR3 here is CASSHHRDRGRANEKLFF. CDR3 coding DNA: TGTGCCAGCAGCCATCACCGGGACAGGGGGCGGGCTAATGAAAAACTGTTTTTT.